This T cell receptor (beta chain) was identified in a study of naive and memory T cell subsets. The CDR3 consists of 15 residues. V was pared by 4 bases and J by 2 bases, with 12 bases between. From germline, CDR1 is LNHNV and CDR2 YYDKDF (reference sequence). An equimolar mix of two oligonucleotides served as the beta constant-region primer for TRBC1 and TRBC2. Four rounds of PCR amplified the ligated cDNA using nested alpha and beta constant-region primers plus SP2. An oligonucleotide with the SP2 primer and a 12-nucleotide UMI was ligated to the cDNA 3' end. MiXCR was run by TCRdb on the UMI-ligation and nested PCR reads, yielding one entry per CDR3 protein. Found here are some 80,000 distinct CDR3 sequences, 9% to 9.5% of them singletons; the top ten hold around 1.3%. Whole-study results and caveats: Naive and memory repertoire findings lacked a ground truth for validation.

CD4 T cells were positively selected, then CD8 T cells from the CD4-negative fraction. This clonotype appeared many times. Its antigen remains unknown. The chain joins TRBV15 to TRBJ1-5; D perhaps matches TRBD1 (5 bases). This sequence was found in a human donor in good health. The specimen sequenced was naive CD8+ T cells from blood. The CDR3 sequence is CATSNKGRRNQPQHF. DNA for the CDR3: TGTGCCACCAGCAACAAGGGACGGCGCAATCAGCCCCAGCATTTT. The full variable domain, completed using reference TRBV15 and TRBJ1-5, is DAMVIQNPRYQVTQFGKPVTLSCSQTLNHNVMYWYQQKSSQAPKLLFHYYDKDFNNEADTPDNFQSRRPNTSFCFLDIRSPGLGDTAMYLCATSNKGRRNQPQHFGDGTRLSIL.